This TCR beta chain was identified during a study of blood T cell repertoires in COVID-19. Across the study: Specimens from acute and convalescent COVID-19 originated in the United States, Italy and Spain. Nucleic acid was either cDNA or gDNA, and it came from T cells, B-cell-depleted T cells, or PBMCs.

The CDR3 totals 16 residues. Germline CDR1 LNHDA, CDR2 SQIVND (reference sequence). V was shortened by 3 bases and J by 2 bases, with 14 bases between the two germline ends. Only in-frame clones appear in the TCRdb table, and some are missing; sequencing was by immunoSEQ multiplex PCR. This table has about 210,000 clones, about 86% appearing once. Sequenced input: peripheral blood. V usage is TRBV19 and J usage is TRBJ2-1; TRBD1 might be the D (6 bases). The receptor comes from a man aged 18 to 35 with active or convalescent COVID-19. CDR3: CASSILTGSPYNEQFF. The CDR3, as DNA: TGTGCCAGTAGTATCCTCACAGGGTCCCCCTACAATGAGCAGTTCTTC.